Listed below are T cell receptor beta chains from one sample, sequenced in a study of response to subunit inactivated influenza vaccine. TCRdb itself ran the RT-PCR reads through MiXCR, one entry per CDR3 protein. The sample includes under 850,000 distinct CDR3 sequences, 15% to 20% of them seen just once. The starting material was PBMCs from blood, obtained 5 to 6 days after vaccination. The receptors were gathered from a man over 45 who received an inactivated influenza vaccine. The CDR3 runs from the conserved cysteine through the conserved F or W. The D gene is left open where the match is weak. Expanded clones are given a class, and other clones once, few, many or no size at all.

CDR3 DNA: TGCAGTGCTTATCCGCGGGCTAGCGGGGGGGACCTGGAGCAGTTCTTC
CDR3 protein: CSAYPRASGGDLEQFF
clone size: few
J gene: TRBJ2-1
V gene: TRBV20-1
D gene: TRBD2

CDR3 DNA: TGCAGCGTCCCGGGATTCTATGGCTACACCTTC
CDR3 protein: CSVPGFYGYTF
clone size: .
J gene: TRBJ1-2
V gene: TRBV29-1
D gene: .

CDR3 DNA: TGTGCCAGCAGCGATCCGGGACAGGGGGCCACTGAAGCTTTCTTT
CDR3 protein: CASSDPGQGATEAFF
clone size: few
J gene: TRBJ1-1
V gene: TRBV7-9
D gene: TRBD1

CDR3 DNA: TGTGCCAGCAGTCCAATACAGGGCGAGCGGTGGAATTCACCCCTCCACTTT
CDR3 protein: CASSPIQGERWNSPLHF
clone size: .
J gene: TRBJ1-6
V gene: TRBV12-3/TRBV12-4
D gene: .

CDR3 DNA: TGTGCCAGCAGCCCGGACAGGGCCACTTGGGATGAGCAGTTCTTC
CDR3 protein: CASSPDRATWDEQFF
clone size: .
J gene: TRBJ2-1
V gene: TRBV6-4
D gene: TRBD1

CDR3 DNA: TGTGCCAGCAGCTTAGACCAGGGGTTGTTGCAGTACTTC
CDR3 protein: CASSLDQGLLQYF
clone size: few
J gene: TRBJ2-7
V gene: TRBV7-9
D gene: .

CDR3 DNA: TGCAGTGCTGGGGGGACTAGCGGGACCTCCAGCGATGAGCAGTTCTTC
CDR3 protein: CSAGGTSGTSSDEQFF
clone size: few
J gene: TRBJ2-1
V gene: TRBV20-1
D gene: TRBD2

CDR3 DNA: TGCAGCGTCTCGACAGGGACGAACACCGGGGAGCTGTTTTTT
CDR3 protein: CSVSTGTNTGELFF
clone size: .
J gene: TRBJ2-2
V gene: TRBV29-1
D gene: TRBD1

CDR3 DNA: TGTGCCAGCAGCCCAGGGTTCGGTCAGCCCCAGCATTTT
CDR3 protein: CASSPGFGQPQHF
clone size: few
J gene: TRBJ1-5
V gene: TRBV12-3/TRBV12-4
D gene: .

CDR3 DNA: TGCAGTGCTAAACTAGCGGGGGGGCGCACAGATACGCAGTATTTT
CDR3 protein: CSAKLAGGRTDTQYF
clone size: .
J gene: TRBJ2-3
V gene: TRBV20-1
D gene: TRBD2

CDR3 DNA: TGCGCCAGCAGCTTGGCGATTGGGCTAGCGGGGAGCACAGATACGCAGTATTTT
CDR3 protein: CASSLAIGLAGSTDTQYF
clone size: .
J gene: TRBJ2-3
V gene: TRBV5-1
D gene: TRBD2

CDR3 DNA: TGTGCCACCAGGAGCGGGGGTGGGGAGACCCAGTACTTC
CDR3 protein: CATRSGGGETQYF
clone size: few
J gene: TRBJ2-5
V gene: TRBV24-1
D gene: TRBD2

CDR3 DNA: TGCAGTGCGGCCGGGACAGGGCGAACTGAAGCTTTCTTT
CDR3 protein: CSAAGTGRTEAFF
clone size: .
J gene: TRBJ1-1
V gene: TRBV20-1
D gene: TRBD1

CDR3 DNA: TGTGCCAGCAGCGTAGCATCCCAAGAGACCCAGTACTTC
CDR3 protein: CASSVASQETQYF
clone size: .
J gene: TRBJ2-5
V gene: TRBV9
D gene: .

CDR3 DNA: TGTGCCAGCAGCTTCGGCCGGGACAGCTTCACAGATACGCAGTATTTT
CDR3 protein: CASSFGRDSFTDTQYF
clone size: .
J gene: TRBJ2-3
V gene: TRBV13
D gene: TRBD1

CDR3 DNA: TGTGCCAGCAGTCCCACGAGGGGCAGGGTGAACACCGGGGAGCTGTTTTTT
CDR3 protein: CASSPTRGRVNTGELFF
clone size: .
J gene: TRBJ2-2
V gene: TRBV12-3/TRBV12-4
D gene: .

CDR3 DNA: TGTGCCAGCAGCTCGGCGGCCAATGAGCAGTTCTTC
CDR3 protein: CASSSAANEQFF
clone size: .
J gene: TRBJ2-1
V gene: TRBV7-9
D gene: .

CDR3 DNA: TGTGCCAGCAGTTCCCAAACAGATACGCAGTATTTT
CDR3 protein: CASSSQTDTQYF
clone size: once
J gene: TRBJ2-3
V gene: TRBV28
D gene: .

CDR3 DNA: TGCAGTGCTGGACCACTAGCGGGGCTTCCAGATACGCAGTATTTT
CDR3 protein: CSAGPLAGLPDTQYF
clone size: few
J gene: TRBJ2-3
V gene: TRBV20-1
D gene: TRBD2

CDR3 DNA: TGTGCCACCAATACAGGGTCCTCCTACGAGCAGTACTTC
CDR3 protein: CATNTGSSYEQYF
clone size: few
J gene: TRBJ2-7
V gene: TRBV2
D gene: .

CDR3 DNA: TGCAGTGCTAGAGATTTACAGGGGTCAAGCACAGATACGCAGTATTTT
CDR3 protein: CSARDLQGSSTDTQYF
clone size: few
J gene: TRBJ2-3
V gene: TRBV20-1
D gene: TRBD1

CDR3 DNA: TGCGCCAGCAGTGAGTGGAGGACAGCATCCTACGAGCAGTACTTC
CDR3 protein: CASSEWRTASYEQYF
clone size: few
J gene: TRBJ2-7
V gene: TRBV10-2
D gene: .

CDR3 DNA: TGTGCCAGCAGTCCGGGACTAGAGGAGTACGAGCAGTACTTC
CDR3 protein: CASSPGLEEYEQYF
clone size: .
J gene: TRBJ2-7
V gene: TRBV3-1
D gene: TRBD2

CDR3 DNA: TGTGCCAGCAGTTTGGGGGACGGAAACTACAATGAGCAGTTCTTC
CDR3 protein: CASSLGDGNYNEQFF
clone size: .
J gene: TRBJ2-1
V gene: TRBV12-3/TRBV12-4
D gene: .

CDR3 DNA: TGTGCCAGTAGGAAGGATGGGACAGCCTTATATGGCTACACCTTC
CDR3 protein: CASRKDGTALYGYTF
clone size: few
J gene: TRBJ1-2
V gene: TRBV19
D gene: TRBD1

CDR3 DNA: TGCGCCAGCAGCTTGGCCTCCGACCGAGGGGTTCCGGGTTATGGCTACACCTTC
CDR3 protein: CASSLASDRGVPGYGYTF
clone size: .
J gene: TRBJ1-2
V gene: TRBV5-1
D gene: .

CDR3 DNA: TGCAGTGCTTGTTGGACAGAAGCTTTCTTT
CDR3 protein: CSACWTEAFF
clone size: .
J gene: TRBJ1-1
V gene: TRBV20-1
D gene: .

CDR3 DNA: TGTGCCAGCAGGACTCCACTAGCGGGGGGCACAGATACGCAGTATTTT
CDR3 protein: CASRTPLAGGTDTQYF
clone size: few
J gene: TRBJ2-3
V gene: TRBV12-3/TRBV12-4
D gene: TRBD2

CDR3 DNA: TGTGCCAGCGGGACAGGCCCCTACGAGCAGTACTTC
CDR3 protein: CASGTGPYEQYF
clone size: many
J gene: TRBJ2-7
V gene: TRBV7-9
D gene: TRBD1

CDR3 DNA: TGCAGCGTTGAGGGGACAGGAAATAACTATGGCTACACCTTC
CDR3 protein: CSVEGTGNNYGYTF
clone size: few
J gene: TRBJ1-2
V gene: TRBV29-1
D gene: TRBD1

CDR3 DNA: TGTGCCATCAGTGAGACTCGGGGGGCACGGGAGGAGACCCAGTACTTC
CDR3 protein: CAISETRGAREETQYF
clone size: .
J gene: TRBJ2-5
V gene: TRBV10-3
D gene: .

CDR3 DNA: TGTGCCAGCAGCCCAAATCATGGCTATAATTCACCCCTCCACTTT
CDR3 protein: CASSPNHGYNSPLHF
clone size: few
J gene: TRBJ1-6
V gene: TRBV7-2
D gene: .

CDR3 DNA: TGTGCCAGCAGTTTTGGCGGTGACGGGGATACGCAGTATTTT
CDR3 protein: CASSFGGDGDTQYF
clone size: .
J gene: TRBJ2-3
V gene: TRBV12-3/TRBV12-4
D gene: .

CDR3 DNA: TGCGCCAGCAGCTTGACGGGGCAGGGAAACATTCAGTACTTC
CDR3 protein: CASSLTGQGNIQYF
clone size: many
J gene: TRBJ2-4
V gene: TRBV5-1
D gene: .

CDR3 DNA: TGCAGTGCTAGAGATCGGCGACTAGCGGGGAAACACTACGAGCAGTACTTC
CDR3 protein: CSARDRRLAGKHYEQYF
clone size: .
J gene: TRBJ2-7
V gene: TRBV20-1
D gene: TRBD2

CDR3 DNA: TGTGCCATCAGTGGGGACACCTTCTATGGCTACACCTTC
CDR3 protein: CAISGDTFYGYTF
clone size: many
J gene: TRBJ1-2
V gene: TRBV10-3
D gene: .

CDR3 DNA: TGTGCCAGCAGCTTATCGCCGGGTCGCGGGTGGAAAGATACGCAGTATTTT
CDR3 protein: CASSLSPGRGWKDTQYF
clone size: .
J gene: TRBJ2-3
V gene: TRBV7-3
D gene: .

CDR3 DNA: TGTGCCAGCAGCTTAGGAATCGGCCTAGCGGAAGAGACCCAGTACTTC
CDR3 protein: CASSLGIGLAEETQYF
clone size: few
J gene: TRBJ2-5
V gene: TRBV11-2
D gene: TRBD2

CDR3 DNA: TGTGCCAGCAGCTCAGGACAGTTGACCGATTCACCCCTCCACTTT
CDR3 protein: CASSSGQLTDSPLHF
clone size: .
J gene: TRBJ1-6
V gene: TRBV5-5
D gene: .

CDR3 DNA: TGCAGCGCCCTGGACAGGGCCATTCACAATGAGCAGTTCTTC
CDR3 protein: CSALDRAIHNEQFF
clone size: few
J gene: TRBJ2-1
V gene: TRBV29-1
D gene: TRBD1

CDR3 DNA: TGTGCCAGCAGCCGCAGCGGGAACAGTTACAATGAGCAGTTCTTC
CDR3 protein: CASSRSGNSYNEQFF
clone size: .
J gene: TRBJ2-1
V gene: TRBV7-2
D gene: TRBD2

CDR3 DNA: TGTGCCAGTAGTATAAGGGCCCTACAGGGTTGGAATCAGCCCCAGCATTTT
CDR3 protein: CASSIRALQGWNQPQHF
clone size: once
J gene: TRBJ1-5
V gene: TRBV19
D gene: .